This T cell receptor (beta chain) was captured in a study of blood T cells in healthy people across ages. Study-wide results and caveats: The study found TCR beta diversity correlated strongly with naive T cell percentage.

This clonotype has just a few counts. What it binds is unknown. A J-beta primer mix and a sample-barcoded 5' primer were used in a second PCR of roughly 6 to 11 cycles. Unique molecular identifiers of 12 random nucleotides labeled each cDNA. A single record per CDR3 protein comes from TCRdb applying MiXCR to the 5' RACE reads. The data contain approximately 790,000 distinct CDR3 sequences, less than 80% of them singletons. Total RNA was isolated from each sample in quantities of at least 6 micrograms. The CDR3 is made up of 15 amino acids. Looked up from germline, CDR1 is SGHTA and CDR2 is FQGNSA. V shed 5 bases and J 4 bases; nucleotides not matched to a gene: 7.

The chain employs TRBV7-2 and TRBJ2-7, with TRBD1 matching over 11 bases. The sequence derives from a young man in good health. Sequenced input: blood. Here the CDR3 reads CASSPPGQGVYEQYF. In DNA form, the CDR3 reads TGTGCCAGCAGCCCGCCGGGACAGGGGGTATACGAGCAGTACTTC.